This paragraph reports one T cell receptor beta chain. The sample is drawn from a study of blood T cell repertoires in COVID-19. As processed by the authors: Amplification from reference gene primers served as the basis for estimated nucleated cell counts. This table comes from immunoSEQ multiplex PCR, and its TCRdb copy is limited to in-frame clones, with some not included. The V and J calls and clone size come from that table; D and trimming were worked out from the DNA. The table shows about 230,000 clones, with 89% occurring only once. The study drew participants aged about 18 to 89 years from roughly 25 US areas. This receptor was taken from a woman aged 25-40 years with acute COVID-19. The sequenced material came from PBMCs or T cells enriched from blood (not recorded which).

CDR3 nucleotide sequence: TGCGCCAGCACCGCCCGGGGTGTGAACACTGAAGCTTTCTTT. Amino acids: CASTARGVNTEAFF. The J gene is TRBJ1-1, the V gene TRBV4-1, with D unresolved. V was pared by 7 bases and J by 0 bases, with 12 bases between. The CDR3 is 14 amino acids. The germline CDR1 and CDR2 sequences are MGHRA and YSYEKL.